This entry lists 14 T cell receptor beta chains sequenced from one sample in a study of blood T cell repertoires in COVID-19. The method was immunoSEQ multiplex PCR; TCRdb's version includes in-frame clones alone and lacks a portion of them. The sample has 60,000 to 85,000 clones, around 87% seen once; the top ten hold less than 15%. The sample was peripheral blood. These receptor sequences come from a human donor in a cohort sampled during active COVID-19.

V usage is TRBV25-1 and J usage is TRBJ1-2; 9 nucleotides match TRBD1. The CDR3 length is 15 residues. Germline V CDR1 and CDR2: MGHDK, SYGVNS. Trimming at V came to 4 bases and at J to 7 bases, leaving 10 bases not matched to a gene. CDR3 residues: CASSASGDRVRGYTF. The CDR3 nucleotides are TGTGCCAGCAGTGCAAGCGGGGACAGGGTACGTGGCTACACCTTC.

The CDR3 DNA sequence: TGCGCCAGCAGCCAAGGCAGTGGGCAGGGAGGTCAGCCCCAGCATTTT. Amino acids: CASSQGSGQGGQPQHF. This chain links TRBV4-1 with TRBJ1-5, with D possibly being TRBD1 (5 bases). V lost 1 base and J lost 6, with 16 bases in between. Germline CDR1 reads MGHRA; CDR2 reads YSYEKL. This CDR3 spans 16 amino acids.

CDR3 sequence (DNA): TGTGCCAGCAGCCCGATGGGGACAGGGGATGAAAAACTGTTTTTT. Protein product: CASSPMGTGDEKLFF. This rearrangement joins TRBV28 to TRBJ1-4; 10 bases fit TRBD1. The CDR3 length is 15 residues. The junction had 7 bases not matched to a gene; V was cut back by 6 bases and J by 6 bases. Germline lookup yields CDR1 MDHEN and CDR2 SYDVKM.

The chain has TRBV30 and TRBJ1-1; D unclear. This CDR3 contains 12 residues. Trimming took off 4 bases at V and 3 bases at J, with 9 bases between the two ends. The germline gives CDR1 GTSNPN, CDR2 SVGIG (reference sequence). The CDR3 here is CAWTSSYTEAFF. In DNA, the CDR3 is TGTGCCTGGACGTCGTCGTACACTGAAGCTTTCTTT.

This clone showed up just a few times. The chain joins TRBV5-5 to TRBJ2-7; weak D call: TRBD2 (6 bases). This CDR3 is 12 amino acids long. The germline V gene encodes CDR1 SGHKS and CDR2 YYEKEE (reference sequence). The V end lost 4 bases, the J end lost 4 bases, and 9 bases lay between the germline ends. The CDR3 DNA sequence: TGTGCCAGCAGCCGGGAGTGGTACGAGCAGTACTTC. The encoded protein is CASSREWYEQYF.

The rearrangement links TRBV7-9 to TRBJ2-3; 8 positions match TRBD1. Trimming cost V 2 bases and J 3 bases; bases outside gene matches: 4. Germline CDR1 reads SEHNR; CDR2 reads FQNEAQ (reference sequence). The CDR3 has 15 amino acids. CDR3 sequence: CASSLPRQGTDTQYF. The CDR3 bases are TGTGCCAGCAGCTTACCGAGACAGGGGACAGATACGCAGTATTTT.

This chain uses TRBV10-3 with TRBJ2-5; 11 bases line up with TRBD2. After removal of 0 bases from V and 5 bases from J, the junction contained 11 bases not matched to a gene. Germline V CDR1 and CDR2: ENHRY, SYGVKD. The CDR3 loop spans 18 amino acids. CDR3 bases: TGTGCCATCAGTGAGTCTTCCGTGATAGCGGGGGGGTATGAGACCCAGTACTTC. Amino acids: CAISESSVIAGGYETQYF.

The chain uses TRBV10-1 and TRBJ1-2; 7 positions match TRBD1. Germline CDR1 reads WNHNN; CDR2 reads SYGVQD (reference sequence). The V segment lost 2 bases and the J segment 4 bases; nucleotides outside the gene matches: 13. The CDR3 is 17 amino acids. CDR3 in amino acids: CASSEDGSRGIGYGYTF. The DNA of the CDR3 is TGCGCCAGCAGTGAGGATGGGAGCAGGGGGATCGGCTATGGCTACACCTTC.

The chain recombines TRBV7-9 with TRBJ1-2, with TRBD1 matching 7 bases. The CDR3 loop spans 11 amino acids. The V gene's germline CDR1 is SEHNR and CDR2 FQNEAQ (reference sequence). Trimming cost V 5 bases and J 9 bases; bases outside gene matches: 3. The CDR3 DNA is TGTGCCAGCAGCAAGACAGGGAGCTACACCTTC. Amino acid sequence: CASSKTGSYTF.

The chain is built from TRBV5-5 and TRBJ1-2, with TRBD1 identical over 8 bases. With 0 bases clipped from V and 7 bases from J, the junction kept 14 bases outside the gene matches. Germline assignment: CDR1 SGHKS and CDR2 YYEKEE (reference sequence). The CDR3 contains 17 residues. The CDR3 reads CASSLGDRPEFGLGYTF. The CDR3 DNA reads as TGTGCCAGCAGCTTGGGGGACAGGCCGGAGTTTGGTCTTGGCTACACCTTC.

The gene calls are TRBV5-4 and TRBJ1-2, with D possibly being TRBD1 (5 bases). Germline CDR1 and CDR2: SGHNT and YYREEE (reference sequence). V shed 2 bases and J shed 4 bases, with 9 bases lying between them. This CDR3 is built from 13 residues. The CDR3 nucleotides read TGTGCCAGCAGCTTATGGGGGGGCTATGGCTACACCTTC. Protein: CASSLWGGYGYTF.

This clone was seen a few times. The CDR3 nucleotides read TGCGCCAGCAGCTTGGACAGGGGGTCACCCCTCCACTTT. Protein product: CASSLDRGSPLHF. The V and J genes are TRBV5-1 and TRBJ1-6; TRBD1 matches 8 bases. V dropped 0 bases and J dropped 10; count of bases not matched to a gene: 0. Germline loops: CDR1 SGHRS, CDR2 YFSETQ. The CDR3 covers 13 residues.

The chain couples TRBV5-1 to TRBJ2-5; 9 bases line up with TRBD2. The CDR3 has 15 residues. Trimming at V came to 7 bases and at J to 0 bases, leaving 7 bases not matched to a gene. CDR1 is SGHRS, CDR2 YFSETQ, per germline. CDR3 nucleotides: TGCGCCAGCCGCCCTAGCGGGGCCTACCAAGAGACCCAGTACTTC. This translates into CASRPSGAYQETQYF.

This clone was detected once. The chain recombines TRBV2 with TRBJ2-7; 13 bases are shared with TRBD2. Per germline, CDR1 SNHLY and CDR2 FYNNEI. Trimming took 6 bases from V and 3 from J; bases not matched to a gene: 2. This CDR3 contains 14 residues. The DNA for the CDR3 is TGTGCCAGCAGGCGGACTAGCGGGGGCTACGAGCAGTACTTC. It is translated as CASRRTSGGYEQYF.